The 17 T cell receptor beta chains given below trace back to one sample, sequenced in a study of regulatory T cells in long-lasting Graves disease. Arm-PCR of CDR3 regions and iRepertoire HTBI primers were used to build TCR beta libraries. Using its own MiXCR run on the multiplex PCR reads, TCRdb lists one record per CDR3 protein. The top ten clones hold 35% to 45% of a sample with approximately 300,000 distinct CDR3 sequences, about 20% of them seen once. Time point reported: newly diagnosed GD, antithyroid drugs for less than 3 months. PBMC-derived RNA was used for the TCR library. Here the sequenced sample was peripheral blood mononuclear cells (PBMCs), taken at new diagnosis, from a patient treated with antithyroid drugs. The receptors originated from a female donor with Graves disease.

This clonotype was found many times. This rearrangement joins TRBV11-2 to TRBJ2-7; D may be TRBD2 (5 bases). V was cut by 3 bases and J by 1 base, with 13 bases left in between. There are 15 residues in the CDR3. The germline gives CDR1 SGHAT, CDR2 FQNNGV. The CDR3: CASSFSGSRSYEQYF. The CDR3 bases are TGTGCCAGCAGCTTCAGCGGAAGCCGATCCTACGAGCAGTACTTC. Full variable domain (missing parts from reference TRBV11-2 and TRBJ2-7): EAGVAQSPRYKIIEKRQSVAFWCNPISGHATLYWYQQILGQGPKLLIQFQNNGVVDDSQLPKDRFSAERLKGVDSTLKIQPAKLEDSAVYLCASSFSGSRSYEQYFGPGTRLTVT.

This chain connects TRBV19 to TRBJ2-3; TRBD2 matches 11 bases. V was clipped by 5 bases and J by 3 bases; unmatched bases: 4. CDR3 length equals 15 residues. Germline lookup yields CDR1 LNHDA and CDR2 SQIVND (reference sequence). The CDR3 here is CASSELAGDTDTQYF. The CDR3 nucleotides read TGTGCCAGTAGTGAACTAGCGGGAGATACAGATACGCAGTATTTT. Using reference TRBV19 and TRBJ2-3 for the parts outside the CDR3, the full variable domain is DGGITQSPKYLFRKEGQNVTLSCEQNLNHDAMYWYRQDPGQGLRLIYYSQIVNDFQKGDIAEGYSVSREKKESFPLTVTSAQKNPTAFYLCASSELAGDTDTQYFGPGTRLTVL.

This clonotype occurred many times. The chain employs TRBV20-1 and TRBJ2-3, with 12 bases that match TRBD2. Germline lookup yields CDR1 DFQATT and CDR2 SNEGSKA (reference sequence). V was clipped by 0 bases and J by 9 bases; unmatched bases: 19. The length of the CDR3 is 19 residues. This CDR3 is CSARDLRSRLAGGPDTQYF. CDR3 sequence (DNA): TGCAGTGCTAGAGATCTAAGGTCGCGGCTAGCGGGAGGGCCTGACACGCAGTATTTT.

In its sample, this clonotype was seen a few times. This rearrangement joins TRBV7-2 to TRBJ2-7, with D possibly being TRBD2 (5 bases). CDR1 is SGHTA, CDR2 FQGNSA, per germline. V lost 8 bases and J 3 bases, leaving 11 bases between the germline ends. The CDR3 has 12 residues. The CDR3 reads CASSGLHYEQYF. DNA for the CDR3: TGTGCCAGCTCCGGACTCCACTACGAGCAGTACTTC. Looking up the rest from reference TRBV7-2 and TRBJ2-7 gives the full variable domain: GAGVSQSPSNKVTEKGKDVELRCDPISGHTALYWYRQSLGQGLEFLIYFQGNSAPDKSGLPSDRFSAERTGGSVSTLTIQRTQQEDSAVYLCASSGLHYEQYFGPGTRLTVT.

The rearrangement links TRBV20-1 to TRBJ1-1; tentative D call: TRBD1 (5 bases). Germline assignment: CDR1 DFQATT and CDR2 SNEGSKA (reference sequence). The CDR3 is made up of 11 amino acids. Trimming took 4 bases from V and 11 from J, leaving 14 bases between them. The CDR3 sequence is CSAIDLGGAFF. DNA for the CDR3: TGCAGTGCTATTGACTTGGGGGGGGCTTTCTTT.

The J gene is TRBJ2-3, the V gene TRBV12-3 or TRBV12-4; TRBD2 matches at 12 bases. Unmatched junction bases numbered 6, after V lost 5 bases and J lost 3 bases. This CDR3 is 16 amino acids long. This CDR3 is CASSLTSGSSTDTQYF. The CDR3 DNA sequence: TGTGCCAGCAGTCTGACTAGCGGGAGTTCAACAGATACGCAGTATTTT.

At least ten counts were recorded for this clonotype. The rearrangement uses TRBV5-5 and TRBJ2-1; 13 bases line up with TRBD2. The trim removed 3 bases at V and 4 bases at J, leaving 7 bases unmatched. The CDR3 consists of 17 residues. Germline V gene data show CDR1 as SGHKS and CDR2 as YYEKEE (reference sequence). The DNA for the CDR3 is TGTGCCAGCAGCTCCACTAGCGGGAGGGCTTATTACAATGAGCAGTTCTTC. Encoded protein: CASSSTSGRAYYNEQFF.

This clonotype showed up many times. The chain recombines TRBV7-9 with TRBJ1-5; maybe TRBD1 (5 bases). Trimming removed 3 bases from V and 1 base from J, with 10 bases in between. This CDR3 region has 15 residues. Germline V gives CDR1 SEHNR, CDR2 FQNEAQ (reference sequence). CDR3 region: CASSFHGGSNQPQHF. DNA of the CDR3: TGTGCCAGCAGCTTCCACGGGGGGAGCAATCAGCCCCAGCATTTT. Variable domain in full (rest from reference TRBV7-9 and TRBJ1-5): DTGVSQNPRHKITKRGQNVTFRCDPISEHNRLYWYRQTLGQGPEFLTYFQNEAQLEKSRLLSDRFSAERPKGSFSTLEIQRTEQGDSAMYLCASSFHGGSNQPQHFGDGTRLSIL.

There are a few counts of this clonotype. The chain recombines TRBV11-3 with TRBJ2-7; D could derive from TRBD1 or TRBD2 (5 bases each). The CDR3 has 16 amino acids. In germline, CDR1 is SGHNT, CDR2 YENEEA. Trimming took 1 base from V and 4 from J, leaving 17 bases between them. The CDR3 coding sequence is TGTGCCAGCAGCTTAGTGCTGTCCAGGGACCAATACGAGCAGTACTTC. Protein product: CASSLVLSRDQYEQYF.

In its sample, this clonotype was seen many times. The chain is built from TRBV25-1 and TRBJ2-2, with 11 positions matching TRBD1. Germline V gene lookup returns CDR1 MGHDK and CDR2 SYGVNS. This CDR3 has 17 residues. Trimming cost V 7 bases and J 4 bases; bases outside gene matches: 11. The CDR3 coding sequence is TGTGCCAGCATGGAAGTAATCGGGACAGGGGGCACCGGGGAGCTGTTTTTT. Translating gives CASMEVIGTGGTGELFF.

The chain uses TRBV9 and TRBJ2-1; tentative D call: TRBD2 (5 bases). Germline assignment: CDR1 SGDLS and CDR2 YYNGEE. Trimming took 7 bases from V and 4 from J, leaving 24 bases between them. The CDR3 has 17 amino acids. The CDR3 is CASAPKSSGLQYNEQFF. The CDR3 region has the DNA TGTGCCAGCGCTCCGAAGAGTTCCGGACTGCAGTACAATGAGCAGTTCTTC.

This clonotype was seen a handful of times. The chain carries TRBV5-1 and TRBJ2-5; 8 bases agree with TRBD2. V shed 2 bases, J shed 4 bases, and the junction held 7 bases outside the gene matches. The CDR3 is 15 residues long. Germline V lookup: CDR1 SGHRS, CDR2 YFSETQ. The DNA for the CDR3 is TGCGCCAGCAGCTTAGGATGGGCGGGAGGAGAGACCCAGTACTTC. The encoded protein is CASSLGWAGGETQYF.

This clonotype was counted a few times. A read error is the likely source, as a far larger clone sits one nucleotide away. The genes are TRBV11-1 and TRBJ2-7; 16 nucleotides line up with TRBD2. CDR1 is SGHAT and CDR2 is FQDESV in the germline V gene (reference sequence). There are 17 residues in the CDR3. J lost 7 bases, V lost 4 bases, and 10 bases had no gene match. The CDR3 spells CASSSGLAGGYYNEQYF. CDR3 DNA: TGTGCCAGCAGCTCGGGACTAGCGGGAGGGTACTACAATGAGCAGTACTTC.

This sequence joins TRBV27 and TRBJ1-2; 9 nucleotides align to TRBD1. Germline CDR1 and CDR2: MNHEY and SMNVEV (reference sequence). The CDR3 spans 15 residues. Trimming cost V 4 bases and J 2 bases; bases outside gene matches: 5. The CDR3 bases are TGTGCCAGCAGTTACTCCACAGGGGGCAACTATGGCTACACCTTC. Its protein product is CASSYSTGGNYGYTF.

This clonotype has a count of ten or more. This chain links TRBV12-3 or TRBV12-4 with TRBJ1-1, with TRBD1 matching 8 bases. This CDR3 contains 14 residues. After removal of 7 bases from V and 2 bases from J, the junction contained 6 bases not matched to a gene. The CDR3 DNA sequence: TGTGCCAGCACCACAGGGGGGCAAAACACTGAAGCTTTCTTT. It codes for CASTTGGQNTEAFF.

The rearrangement links TRBV2 to TRBJ2-7, with 12 bases aligning to TRBD2. V lost 1 base to trimming and J lost 7 bases; unmatched junction nucleotides: 5. The CDR3 is 15 residues long. Germline CDR1 reads SNHLY; CDR2 reads FYNNEI. The CDR3 nucleotides are TGTGCCAGCAGTGAAGGACTAGCGGGGGACAATGAGCAGTACTTC. Translating it yields CASSEGLAGDNEQYF.

At least ten counts were recorded for this clonotype. The chain couples TRBV15 to TRBJ1-5; a possible D gene is TRBD1 (5 bases). The CDR3 totals 15 residues. With 1 base removed from V and 6 bases from J, the gap between germline ends came to 13 bases. Germline V gene data show CDR1 as LNHNV and CDR2 as YYDKDF (reference sequence). The CDR3 DNA follows: TGTGCCACCAGCAGAGGAGAGGGGCGGGCTCAGCCCCAGCATTTT. Translating it yields CATSRGEGRAQPQHF.